This T cell receptor beta chain comes out of a study of CD8+CD57+ T cells in acquired aplastic anemia. In the study overall: The DNA of sorted CD4+ and CD8+ cells averaged around 3 ug. Study conclusions and caveats: Between the patient and control groups, CD8+ Simpson's diversity did not differ significantly.

Genomic DNA constituted the template upon which TCR beta VDJ and CDR3 profiling was performed. TCRdb re-analysed the reads in MiXCR, keeping a single row per CDR3 protein. The table has about 270,000 distinct CDR3 sequences, around 60% seen once; the top ten hold less than 10%. Remarks on this clonotype: Its antigen is as yet unknown.

The material sequenced was sorted CD4+, CD8+, or CD8+CD57+ T cells (not recorded which) from PBMCs. The receptor comes from a human donor with severe aplastic anemia or a healthy control (not recorded which).

The CDR3 is CASSLGQADTDTQYF. The CDR3 coding sequence is TGTGCCAGCAGCTTAGGACAGGCGGACACAGATACGCAGTATTTT. V usage is TRBV11-2 and J usage is TRBJ2-3; D possibly corresponds to TRBD1 (6 bases). The germline gives CDR1 SGHAT, CDR2 FQNNGV. V was clipped by 1 base and J by 2 bases, with 10 bases between them. The CDR3 consists of 15 residues.